These 5 T cell receptor beta chains were all obtained from the same sample, sequenced in a study of shared clonotypes between healthy human individuals. Method: immunoSEQ multiplex PCR; TCRdb's copy keeps in-frame clones and lacks some. The table includes about 490,000 clones, approximately 80% detected once. Sequencing was carried out using PBMCs. Every receptor here comes from a woman between 40 and 55 years old in good health. Some clones in this sample may be carry-over from other donors' samples.

In this sample, this clone turned up a few times. The chain combines TRBV2 with TRBJ1-1, with D tentatively TRBD1 (6 bases). The CDR3 has 13 residues. V dropped 6 bases and J dropped 4 bases, with 12 bases sitting between them. In germline, CDR1 is SNHLY, CDR2 FYNNEI. The CDR3 is CASSWEGGTEAFF. The CDR3 nucleotides are TGTGCCAGCAGCTGGGAGGGGGGCACTGAAGCTTTCTTT.

The V call is TRBV7-2, the J call TRBJ2-2; D possibly corresponds to TRBD2 (6 bases). V lost 0 bases and J 3 bases, leaving 8 bases between the germline ends. Germline assignment: CDR1 SGHTA and CDR2 FQGNSA. CDR3 size: 15 residues. The CDR3 DNA follows: TGTGCCAGCAGCTTAGCGGGAGGCTACACCGGGGAGCTGTTTTTT. It is translated as CASSLAGGYTGELFF.

Comment on this clone: Mismatch with germline at one junction end may stem from a read error. The J gene is TRBJ1-1, the V gene TRBV6-1; the D is unclear. CDR3 length equals 16 residues. Germline lookup yields CDR1 MNHNS and CDR2 SASEGT. The CDR3 spells CASSESPDSGNTEAFF. In nucleotides, the CDR3 is TGTGCCAGTAGTGAAAGCCCGGACTCGGGGAACACTGAAGCTTTCTTT.

The chain couples TRBV5-6 to TRBJ1-2; TRBD1 matches at 7 bases. CDR1 and CDR2 (germline): SGHDT, YYEEEE. The CDR3 covers 16 residues. Trimming removed 0 bases from V and 3 bases from J; junction bases left unmatched: 8. The CDR3 DNA sequence: TGTGCCAGCAGCTTGGCCACAGGGGCATTTCACTATGGCTACACCTTC. Its protein is CASSLATGAFHYGYTF.

The V gene is TRBV6-5, the J gene TRBJ2-6; unclear D gene. Germline V gene lookup returns CDR1 MNHEY and CDR2 SVGAGI. V lost 6 bases and J lost 0, with 9 bases in between. CDR3 length equals 15 residues. The CDR3 DNA sequence: TGTGCCAGCAGATGGACCCACTCTGGGGCCAACGTCCTGACTTTC. Translation gives CASRWTHSGANVLTF.